Below are 27 T cell receptor beta chains sequenced from a single sample in a study of control samples from healthy donors and cancer patients. Sequenced by immunoSEQ multiplex PCR; TCRdb stores in-frame clones only, minus some. The sample lists around 76,000 clones, roughly 94% occurring once. The sequencing sample was made of blood. The receptors here all came from a woman aged 40-49 years in good health.

The CDR3 here is CASTGLAWGTGELFF. CDR3 DNA sequence: TGTGCCAGTACCGGACTAGCTTGGGGCACCGGGGAGCTGTTTTTT. This rearrangement joins TRBV19 to TRBJ2-2, with 8 bases identical to TRBD2. The CDR3 is made up of 15 amino acids. V lost 7 bases and J lost 4; bases outside the gene matches: 8. Per germline, CDR1 LNHDA and CDR2 SQIVND (reference sequence). Based on the CDR3 plus reference TRBV19 and TRBJ2-2, the full variable domain is DGGITQSPKYLFRKEGQNVTLSCEQNLNHDAMYWYRQDPGQGLRLIYYSQIVNDFQKGDIAEGYSVSREKKESFPLTVTSAQKNPTAFYLCASTGLAWGTGELFFGEGSRLTVL.

The J gene is TRBJ2-3, the V gene TRBV5-4, with a weak D call TRBD2 (6 bases). Germline assignment: CDR1 SGHNT and CDR2 YYREEE (reference sequence). Trimming pared 4 bases from V and 4 bases from J, leaving 13 bases between. The CDR3 length is 14 residues. The CDR3 loop is CASSPGGSPDTQYF. CDR3 in DNA: TGTGCCAGCAGCCCCGGGGGAAGCCCAGATACGCAGTATTTT.

The chain employs TRBV5-6 and TRBJ1-2; D is unclear. The CDR3 loop spans 11 amino acids. Germline V gene lookup returns CDR1 SGHDT and CDR2 YYEEEE. V lost 4 bases and J lost 8, with 9 bases in between. The CDR3 DNA follows: TGTGCCAGCAGCCTGGGTTCGGGCTACACCTTC. As protein: CASSLGSGYTF.

This clone was found once. This chain uses TRBV19 with TRBJ1-1; tentatively, D is TRBD1 (5 bases). Deletions cut 1 base from V and 0 bases from J, with 12 bases between. The CDR3 consists of 16 residues. Looked up from germline, CDR1 is LNHDA and CDR2 is SQIVND (reference sequence). This CDR3 is CASSIGIRGVNTEAFF. The DNA for the CDR3 is TGTGCCAGTAGTATAGGAATCCGGGGGGTGAACACTGAAGCTTTCTTT.

The J gene is TRBJ2-5, the V gene TRBV12-5, with 7 bases matching TRBD1. In germline, CDR1 is LGHNT, CDR2 FRNRAP. After removal of 5 bases from V and 3 bases from J, the junction contained 6 bases not matched to a gene. This CDR3 contains 14 residues. As DNA, the CDR3 is TGTGCTAGTGGTCTCTGGACAGGAGAAGAGACCCAGTACTTC. Amino acid sequence: CASGLWTGEETQYF.

This clone was seen once. The V call is TRBV28, the J call TRBJ1-1, with D unresolved. Trimming took 3 bases from V and 0 from J, leaving 11 bases between them. The germline V gene encodes CDR1 MDHEN and CDR2 SYDVKM. This CDR3 spans 15 amino acids. The CDR3 spells CASSFGRRLNTEAFF. The CDR3 nucleotides are TGTGCCAGCAGTTTTGGGAGGAGGTTGAACACTGAAGCTTTCTTT. Full variable domain (rest looked up from reference TRBV28 and TRBJ1-1): DVKVTQSSRYLVKRTGEKVFLECVQDMDHENMFWYRQDPGLGLRLIYFSYDVKMKEKGDIPEGYSVSREKKERFSLILESASTNQTSMYLCASSFGRRLNTEAFFGQGTRLTVV.

The genes are TRBV9 and TRBJ1-6; 9 nucleotides align to TRBD1. The germline V gene encodes CDR1 SGDLS and CDR2 YYNGEE. The CDR3 loop spans 18 amino acids. Trimming at V came to 0 bases and at J to 6 bases, leaving 10 bases not matched to a gene. CDR3: CASSVGSTGGFLNSPLHF. The CDR3 DNA follows: TGTGCCAGCAGCGTAGGGTCCACAGGGGGCTTTCTTAATTCACCCCTCCACTTT.

V and J are TRBV4-2 and TRBJ2-7; TRBD2 matches at 12 bases. The CDR3 contains 16 residues. CDR1 and CDR2 (germline): LGHNA, YNFKEQ. V was clipped by 0 bases and J by 8 bases; unmatched bases: 8. The CDR3 DNA follows: TGTGCCAGCAGCCAAGAACTAGCGGGAGGCCTCCTGCAGCAGTACTTC. Its translation: CASSQELAGGLLQQYF.

The gene calls are TRBV19 and TRBJ2-3; D remains ambiguous. The germline CDR1 and CDR2 sequences are LNHDA and SQIVND (reference sequence). This CDR3 contains 11 residues. V was shortened by 6 bases and J by 2 bases, with 3 bases between the two germline ends. DNA of the CDR3: TGTGCCAGTAGGTTCACAGATACGCAGTATTTT. Translating it yields CASRFTDTQYF.

This rearrangement joins TRBV3-1 (or the pseudogene TRBV3-2) to TRBJ1-3; 9 positions agree with TRBD1. The V segment lost 0 bases and the J segment 2 bases; nucleotides outside the gene matches: 11. This CDR3 spans 19 amino acids. Per germline, CDR1 LGHDT and CDR2 YNNKEL (reference sequence). DNA for the CDR3: TGTGCCAGCAGCCAAGATCAGGGGACAGGGTTCATGGCTGGAAACACCATATATTTT. The encoded protein is CASSQDQGTGFMAGNTIYF.

The J gene is TRBJ2-7, the V gene TRBV19, with D possibly being TRBD2 (5 bases). This CDR3 comprises 12 residues. Trimming removed 5 bases from V and 2 bases from J, with 7 bases in between. The V gene's germline CDR1 is LNHDA and CDR2 SQIVND (reference sequence). For the CDR3, the DNA is TGTGCCAGTAGTTTGGGAGCCTACGAGCAGTACTTC. As protein: CASSLGAYEQYF.

The gene calls are TRBV5-1 and TRBJ1-2, with D possibly being TRBD1 (5 bases). This CDR3 contains 15 residues. V was pared by 3 bases and J by 3 bases, with 15 bases between. Germline assignment: CDR1 SGHRS and CDR2 YFSETQ. CDR3 amino acids: CASSSDVGRDYGYTF. CDR3 DNA sequence: TGCGCCAGCAGCTCGGACGTGGGGCGAGACTATGGCTACACCTTC.

The chain recombines TRBV4-1 with TRBJ1-1, with TRBD1 as a possible D gene (5 bases). Germline V lookup: CDR1 MGHRA, CDR2 YSYEKL. CDR3 length: 13 amino acids. Trimming stripped 2 bases from V and 7 bases from J, with 11 bases between. CDR3 sequence (DNA): TGCGCCAGCAGCCAACCGGGGGTCGTTGAAGCTTTCTTT. It encodes CASSQPGVVEAFF.

This clone occurred a few times. This rearrangement joins TRBV6-5 to TRBJ2-1, with 15 bases that match TRBD2. CDR1 MNHEY and CDR2 SVGAGI come from the germline V gene. This CDR3 has 13 amino acids. The V and J ends lost 8 bases and 13 bases, in that order; junction bases with no gene match: 6. The CDR3 nucleotides read TGTGCCAGCCGGGGACTAGCGGGAGGCTCTCAGTTCTTC. This gives the protein CASRGLAGGSQFF.

The chain is built from TRBV5-1 and TRBJ2-5; D is perhaps TRBD2 (5 bases). The CDR3 length is 14 residues. V lost 4 bases, J lost 5 bases, and 15 bases lay in between. Germline V gene sequence: CDR1 SGHRS, CDR2 YFSETQ. CDR3 loop: CASSHGRVAETQYF. The CDR3 coding sequence is TGCGCCAGCAGCCACGGACGGGTAGCGGAGACCCAGTACTTC.

This clone was seen just once. The V gene is TRBV4-1, the J gene TRBJ2-7; D ambiguous. V was clipped by 7 bases and J by 5 bases, with 21 bases between them. CDR1 is MGHRA, CDR2 YSYEKL, per germline. The CDR3 is 15 residues long. The CDR3 loop is CASKAFPPLDDEQYF. As DNA, the CDR3 is TGCGCCAGCAAGGCTTTCCCGCCATTGGATGACGAGCAGTACTTC.

The chain combines TRBV5-4 with TRBJ2-7, with D unresolved. There are 14 residues in the CDR3. V was pared by 0 bases and J by 3 bases, with 10 bases between. CDR1 SGHNT and CDR2 YYREEE come from the germline V gene (reference sequence). The CDR3 nucleotides read TGTGCCAGCAGCTTGGATGGCGTCCGCTACGAGCAGTACTTC. Residues: CASSLDGVRYEQYF.

CDR3 DNA sequence: TGTGCCAGCAGCCAAGTCGGGACCGAGACTGAAGCTTTCTTT. This translates into CASSQVGTETEAFF. The chain uses TRBV4-2 and TRBJ1-1; possibly TRBD1 for D (5 bases). CDR3 length equals 14 residues. Germline CDR1 LGHNA, CDR2 YNFKEQ. V lost 1 base to trimming and J lost 5 bases, with 11 bases between them.

The V and J genes are TRBV27 and TRBJ1-3, with TRBD1 matching 12 bases. The germline V gene encodes CDR1 MNHEY and CDR2 SMNVEV (reference sequence). V trimming: 2 bases; J trimming: 5 bases; junction bases outside the gene matches: 13. This CDR3 has 19 residues. CDR3 DNA sequence: TGTGCCAGCAGTTTAAGTCTACCCGGGACAGGGGGCGGGCGAAACACCATATATTTT. Translating gives CASSLSLPGTGGGRNTIYF.

The CDR3 bases are TGTGCCAGCAGCCAAGAGACAGGGGGCTCCTACGAGCAGTACTTC. This gives the protein CASSQETGGSYEQYF. V gene TRBV4-2 combines with J gene TRBJ2-7; 9 nucleotides align to TRBD1. V dropped 0 bases and J dropped 0; count of bases not matched to a gene: 0. CDR1 and CDR2 from the germline V gene are LGHNA and YNFKEQ. The CDR3 contains 15 residues.

The gene calls are TRBV5-1 and TRBJ2-5; 9 positions agree with TRBD1. CDR3 length equals 16 residues. V shed 2 bases and J 1 base; nucleotides not matched to a gene: 6. Germline V gene sequence: CDR1 SGHRS, CDR2 YFSETQ. CDR3 nucleotide sequence: TGCGCCAGCAGCTTTCGACAGGGGGGCAGCCAAGAGACCCAGTACTTC. It is translated as CASSFRQGGSQETQYF.

This clone was seen a single time. This chain joins TRBV6-5 and TRBJ2-3; D is unclear. The germline V gene encodes CDR1 MNHEY and CDR2 SVGAGI. This CDR3 spans 12 amino acids. With 8 bases removed from V and 2 bases from J, the gap between germline ends came to 8 bases. This CDR3 reads CASRDFTDTQYF. CDR3 coding DNA: TGTGCCAGCCGAGACTTCACAGATACGCAGTATTTT.

V gene TRBV14 combines with J gene TRBJ1-2, with TRBD1 as a possible D gene (5 bases). The CDR3 sequence is 14 residues long. V was shortened by 4 bases and J by 8 bases, with 17 bases between the two germline ends. Germline V lookup: CDR1 SGHDN, CDR2 FVKESK. The CDR3 is CASSRSNPGSGYTF. CDR3 bases: TGTGCCAGCAGCCGGTCGAACCCAGGGAGCGGCTACACCTTC.

The V call is TRBV7-9, the J call TRBJ2-1; perhaps TRBD2 as D (6 bases). CDR1 is SEHNR and CDR2 is FQNEAQ in the germline V gene (reference sequence). The length of the CDR3 is 13 residues. V was clipped by 5 bases and J by 4 bases, with 9 bases between them. CDR3: CASSVSGYNEQFF. The CDR3 coding sequence is TGTGCCAGCAGCGTTAGCGGTTACAATGAGCAGTTCTTC.

The J gene is TRBJ2-5, the V gene TRBV6-2 or TRBV6-3, with 9 nucleotides matching TRBD2. V was pared by 2 bases and J by 3 bases, with 7 bases of the junction left unmatched. The CDR3 sequence is 16 residues long. Germline V gives CDR1 MNHEY, CDR2 SVGEGT. The CDR3 sequence: CASSYGISGGEETQYF. The DNA for the CDR3 is TGTGCCAGCAGTTACGGGATTAGCGGGGGAGAAGAGACCCAGTACTTC.

The chain is built from TRBV6-5 and TRBJ1-6, with D perhaps matching TRBD1 (6 bases). The CDR3 spans 13 residues. Per the germline V gene, CDR1 is MNHEY and CDR2 is SVGAGI. Trimming removed 6 bases from V and 16 bases from J, with 19 bases in between. The CDR3 loop reads CASRPRREGGLHF. DNA of the CDR3: TGTGCCAGCAGACCCAGACGGGAGGGGGGACTCCACTTT.

The chain is built from TRBV6-5 and TRBJ1-5; D possibly corresponds to TRBD1 (5 bases). V lost 0 bases, J lost 2 bases, and 8 bases lay in between. The CDR3 has 15 amino acids. Germline CDR1 MNHEY, CDR2 SVGAGI. CDR3 sequence: CASSYSGGGNQPQHF. Written as DNA, the CDR3 is TGTGCCAGCAGTTACTCGGGGGGGGGCAATCAGCCCCAGCATTTT.